What follows is one TCR beta chain and its context. Study processing details: Amplification from reference gene primers served as the basis for estimated nucleated cell counts. Assay: immunoSEQ multiplex PCR; the TCRdb copy retains only in-frame clones and omits some. V and J calls and clone size come straight from that table; D and trimming were deduced from the DNA. The table shows under 100,000 clones, with about 83% occurring only once. This record comes from a study of blood T cell repertoires in COVID-19. Study background: COVID-19 samples collected from the United States, Italy and Spain covered acute and convalescent phases. PBMCs, B-cell-depleted T cells, or T cells provided the cDNA or gDNA that made up the material.

V shed 4 bases and J 5 bases; nucleotides not matched to a gene: 4. Looked up from germline, CDR1 is SNHLY and CDR2 is FYNNEI. The CDR3 loop spans 15 amino acids. Sequenced material: peripheral blood. The J gene is TRBJ2-7, the V gene TRBV2, with 14 positions matching TRBD2. This clonotype originated in a man under 40 with acute or convalescent COVID-19. The CDR3 loop is CASSALGLAGDEQYF. CDR3 bases: TGTGCCAGCAGTGCCCTGGGACTAGCGGGAGACGAGCAGTACTTC.